These T cell receptor beta chains were read from a single sample in a study of CD4 T cells in relation to SARS-CoV-2 and coronaviruses. For these receptors, no antigen is known. The table came from immunoSEQ multiplex PCR; TCRdb's copy has only in-frame clones and leaves some out. This sample has some 28,000 clones, with about 79% found just once. Sequencing used CD4+ T cells from PBMCs, cultured in vitro. These receptors were collected from a human donor in good health. The CDR3 runs from the conserved cysteine through the conserved F or W. D genes are given only for firm matches. Expanded clones are given a class, and other clones once, few, many or no size at all.

TRBV2	-	-	TRBJ2-1	CASSVLGGEFF	TGTGCCAGCAGTGTTCTGGGCGGGGAGTTCTTC
TRBV25-1	-	-	TRBJ2-7	CASSEHGGTYEQYF	TGTGCCAGCAGTGAACATGGAGGGACCTACGAGCAGTACTTC
TRBV3-1/TRBV3-2	-	-	TRBJ2-7	CASSQAPRVGFYEQYF	TGTGCCAGCAGCCAAGCCCCCCGGGTCGGATTCTACGAGCAGTACTTC
TRBV7-2	-	-	TRBJ1-2	CASRGGGTDGYTF	TGTGCCAGCAGAGGTGGAGGGACGGATGGCTACACCTTC
TRBV10-3	TRBD1	-	TRBJ1-6	CATYRGGNSPLHF	TGTGCCACCTACAGGGGAGGAAATTCACCCCTCCACTTT
TRBV4-3	TRBD2	-	TRBJ2-1	CASSQDLSSGGAGSYNEQFF	TGCGCCAGCAGCCAAGATCTGTCCAGCGGGGGGGCAGGCTCCTACAATGAGCAGTTCTTC
TRBV4-2	TRBD2	-	TRBJ2-3	CASATGASGSTDTQYF	TGTGCCAGCGCCACTGGGGCTAGCGGGAGCACAGATACGCAGTATTTT
TRBV3-1/TRBV3-2	-	few	TRBJ1-1	CASSRAPGTNTEAFF	TGTGCCAGCAGCCGAGCCCCCGGGACGAACACTGAAGCTTTCTTT
TRBV7-2	TRBD2	-	TRBJ2-3	CASSFGGGAGTDTQYF	TGTGCCAGCAGCTTTGGCGGGGGGGCGGGGACAGATACGCAGTATTTT
TRBV10-3	TRBD2	-	TRBJ2-5	CAISETSGGFQETQYF	TGTGCCATCAGTGAGACGAGCGGGGGCTTCCAAGAGACCCAGTACTTC
TRBV6-2/TRBV6-3	TRBD1	-	TRBJ2-7	CASSGGTGPYEQYF	TGTGCCAGCAGTGGCGGGACAGGTCCCTACGAGCAGTACTTC
TRBV14	TRBD2	-	TRBJ2-3	CASSHGTSGSRDTQYF	TGTGCCAGCAGCCACGGGACTAGCGGGAGCCGAGATACGCAGTATTTT
TRBV6-1	-	-	TRBJ1-5	CASSDGTPYSNQPQHF	TGTGCCAGCAGTGACGGGACACCTTATAGCAATCAGCCCCAGCATTTT
TRBV19	-	-	TRBJ2-4	CASSPRGDISDIQYF	TGTGCCAGTAGTCCCCGGGGGGACATCAGTGACATTCAGTACTTC
TRBV3-1/TRBV3-2	-	-	TRBJ2-1	CASSPDYNEQFF	TGTGCCAGCAGCCCGGACTACAATGAGCAGTTCTTC
TRBV19	-	-	TRBJ2-5	CASSIEVSGYGAETQYF	TGTGCCAGTAGTATAGAGGTTTCTGGCTACGGTGCGGAGACCCAGTACTTC
TRBV5-6	-	-	TRBJ1-1	CASSLFSVTEAFF	TGTGCCAGCAGCTTGTTTAGTGTCACTGAAGCTTTCTTT
TRBV6-5	-	few	TRBJ1-6	CASTSRTDYNSPLHF	TGTGCCAGCACTTCCCGGACAGATTATAATTCACCCCTCCACTTT
TRBV11-2	-	few	TRBJ2-2	CASSSRRGPGELFF	TGTGCCAGCAGCTCCCGGCGGGGGCCCGGGGAGCTGTTTTTT
TRBV3-1/TRBV3-2	-	-	TRBJ1-2	CASSQSKGREHTF	TGTGCCAGCAGCCAAAGTAAAGGGAGGGAACACACCTTC
TRBV6-4	-	-	TRBJ2-1	CASSDYPYNEQFF	TGTGCCAGCAGTGACTATCCGTACAATGAGCAGTTCTTC
TRBV18	-	-	TRBJ2-5	CASSLYGLQYQETQYF	TGTGCCAGCTCTCTTTACGGACTTCAGTACCAAGAGACCCAGTACTTC
TRBV11-2	TRBD1	-	TRBJ2-7	CASSLAGTGGNYEQYF	TGTGCCAGCAGCTTAGCCGGGACAGGGGGAAACTACGAGCAGTACTTC
TRBV4-1	-	-	TRBJ1-4	CASSPPRPATNEKLFF	TGCGCCAGCAGCCCCCCACGACCTGCAACTAATGAAAAACTGTTTTTT
TRBV9	-	once	TRBJ2-1	CASSVASSLASYNEQFF	TGTGCCAGCAGCGTAGCTTCTAGCCTGGCCTCCTACAATGAGCAGTTCTTC
TRBV11-3	-	-	TRBJ2-3	CASSIDSTDTQYF	TGTGCCAGCAGCATCGACAGCACAGATACGCAGTATTTT
TRBV19	-	-	TRBJ2-5	CASSIEGFQETQYF	TGTGCCAGTAGTATAGAAGGCTTCCAAGAGACCCAGTACTTC
TRBV11-2	-	-	TRBJ1-2	CASSLVESNYGYTF	TGTGCCAGCAGCTTAGTTGAGAGCAACTATGGCTACACCTTC
TRBV3-1/TRBV3-2	-	-	TRBJ2-7	CASGTGSPYEQYF	TGTGCCAGCGGAACCGGTAGTCCCTACGAGCAGTACTTC
TRBV2	TRBD1	-	TRBJ2-2	CASVRDRTNTGELFF	TGTGCCAGCGTCAGGGACAGAACGAACACCGGGGAGCTGTTTTTT
TRBV2	-	-	TRBJ1-4	CASSLNGGGHEKLFF	TGTGCCAGCTCCCTCAATGGAGGTGGTCACGAAAAACTGTTTTTT
TRBV10-3	TRBD2	once	TRBJ2-3	CAISASREGTDTQYF	TGTGCCATCAGTGCTTCCCGGGAGGGCACAGATACGCAGTATTTT
TRBV2	TRBD1	-	TRBJ1-2	CASSEGSGTGLVLRTF	TGTGCCAGCAGTGAAGGTAGTGGGACAGGGCTCGTGTTGCGCACCTTC
TRBV5-1	-	-	TRBJ2-1	CASSSLGHNEQFF	TGCGCCAGCAGCTCCCTAGGCCACAATGAGCAGTTCTTC
TRBV3-1/TRBV3-2	-	-	TRBJ2-1	CASSQEFGRQFF	TGTGCCAGCAGCCAAGAGTTCGGGAGGCAGTTCTTC
TRBV7-9	-	-	TRBJ2-2	CASSLVGRAGELFF	TGTGCCAGCAGCTTAGTAGGCAGGGCCGGGGAGCTGTTTTTT
TRBV3-1/TRBV3-2	-	-	TRBJ1-6	CASSLRQDNSPLHF	TGTGCCAGCAGCCTCCGACAGGACAATTCACCCCTCCACTTT
TRBV5-1	TRBD2	-	TRBJ2-3	CASSRTGGGPNTQYF	TGCGCCAGCAGCCGGACGGGGGGAGGGCCGAATACGCAGTATTTT
TRBV30	-	-	TRBJ2-5	CAWSGRGRETQYF	TGTGCCTGGAGTGGGAGGGGCCGGGAGACCCAGTACTTC